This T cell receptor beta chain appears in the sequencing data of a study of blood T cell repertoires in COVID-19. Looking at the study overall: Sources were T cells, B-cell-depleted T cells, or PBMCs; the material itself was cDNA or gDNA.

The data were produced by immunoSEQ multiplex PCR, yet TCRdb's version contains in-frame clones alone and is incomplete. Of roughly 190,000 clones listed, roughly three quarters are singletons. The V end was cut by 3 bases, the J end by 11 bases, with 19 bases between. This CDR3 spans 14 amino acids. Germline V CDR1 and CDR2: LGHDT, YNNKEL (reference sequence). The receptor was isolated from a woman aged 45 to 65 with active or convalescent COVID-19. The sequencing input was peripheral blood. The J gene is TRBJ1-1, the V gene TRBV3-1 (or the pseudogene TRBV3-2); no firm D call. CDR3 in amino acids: CASSQSSGRFRAFF. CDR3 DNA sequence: TGTGCCAGCAGCCAGTCATCAGGAAGGTTCCGGGCTTTCTTT.